This TCR beta chain came from a study of T cell repertoires in cytomegalovirus infection. Overall study context: Public signatures in TCR beta pointed to CMV infection and matching HLA type. Findings and limits, study-wide: In two of eight donors, the top clonotype was HLA-C-restricted CMV-specific. CMV carriers having the relevant HLA were flagged by cumulative public TCR beta family frequency.

Worth noting for this clonotype: Its antigen is not known.

In TCRdb, the reads were re-called with MiXCR into one record per CDR3 protein. Of around 740,000 distinct CDR3 sequences in the sample, roughly 36% are singletons; the top ten hold around 3%. The CDR3 length is 15 residues. The trim removed 4 bases at V and 0 bases at J, leaving 3 bases unmatched. The source of this sequence is a human donor in good health (CMV status not recorded). Some clones in this sample may be carry-over from other donors' samples. The sample taken for sequencing was PBMCs. This chain uses TRBV12-3 or TRBV12-4 with TRBJ1-3; 7 bases match TRBD1. The CDR3 bases are TGTGCCAGCAGTTGGGGACAGCTCTCTGGAAACACCATATATTTT. Protein sequence: CASSWGQLSGNTIYF.